This TCR beta chain was profiled in a study of cytomegalovirus exposure and HLA in healthy donors. Across the whole study: Findings of an earlier analysis included some 120 million unique TCR beta sequences from 180 million or so T cells. Genotyping of roughly 400 donors showed that about 79% belonged to the Caucasian-associated ancestry cluster. Study results and limitations: In a later analysis, parvovirus B19, influenza, CMV and Epstein-Barr virus appeared linked to several top co-occurrence clusters.

A word on this clone: Its antigen is still unknown.

With V trimmed by 6 bases and J by 1 base, 5 bases remained unmatched. Germline V gene lookup returns CDR1 SGDLS and CDR2 YYNGEE. The CDR3 is made up of 14 amino acids. With 60 Vbeta and 13 Jbeta primers, the PCR was carried out. The method was immunoSEQ multiplex PCR; TCRdb's version includes in-frame clones alone and lacks a portion of them. The sample carries about 260,000 clones, just under 85% recorded once. The rearrangement joins TRBV9 to TRBJ1-1; 8 nucleotides agree with TRBD1. Input material: PBMCs. This receptor was taken from a woman aged 40 to 50 in good health and CMV-seropositive. The CDR3, as DNA: TGTGCCAGCACCCCGGGACAGGCGAACACTGAAGCTTTCTTT. This translates into CASTPGQANTEAFF.